These 28 T cell receptor beta chains originate from one sample sequenced in a study of diagnostic markers for celiac disease. TCRdb reprocessed the reads and stores each CDR3 protein as one record, lacking DNA. Its clone listing holds just over 7,500 distinct CDR3 sequences. The source material was either unsorted cells or a sorted T cell fraction (not recorded which). The source is a human donor. This table probably holds off-target reads from a library built for another chain.

This CDR3 reads CASSLGGPGNTQYF. The V gene is TRBV7-2, the J gene TRBJ2-3; TCRdb gives TRBD1 as the D gene, but with no DNA this cannot be confirmed. CDR1 SGHTA and CDR2 FQGNSA come from the germline V gene. CDR3 size: 14 residues.

V and J are TRBV6-1 and TRBJ2-1; TCRdb's D call, TRBD1, is unchecked because there is no DNA. Germline-derived CDR1 and CDR2 are MNHNS and SASEGT. This CDR3 spans 17 amino acids. CDR3 sequence reads: CASSEGETGGGGNEQFF.

The chain joins TRBV30 to TRBJ1-1. The length of the CDR3 is 16 residues. Germline assignment: CDR1 GTSNPN and CDR2 SVGIG (reference sequence). CDR3 residues: CAWSIHLSGAGTEAFF.

This chain connects TRBV18 to TRBJ2-7; the D call of TRBD1 rests on TCRdb alone, since no DNA is present to check it. Germline V gene sequence: CDR1 KGHSH, CDR2 LQKENI. The CDR3 runs to 15 residues. Here the CDR3 reads CASSPGQGLSYEQYF. Full variable domain (outside the CDR3, taken from reference TRBV18 and TRBJ2-7): NAGVMQNPRHLVRRRGQEARLRCSPMKGHSHVYWYRQLPEEGLKFMVYLQKENIIDESGMPKERFSAEFPKEGPSILRIQQVVRGDSAAYFCASSPGQGLSYEQYFGPGTRLTVT.

The rearrangement links TRBV5-1 to TRBJ2-3; TCRdb reports TRBD2, a call that lacks DNA to check it against. From germline, CDR1 is SGHRS and CDR2 YFSETQ. The CDR3 spans 14 residues. The CDR3: CASSPGPSTDTQYF.

J is TRBJ1-2 and V is TRBV5-5; there is no DNA to check the TCRdb D call of TRBD1. Germline assignment: CDR1 SGHKS and CDR2 YYEKEE (reference sequence). This CDR3 has 17 amino acids. The CDR3 here is CASSLIQGWGFDYGYTF.

By frequency, this clonotype registers medium-sized (0.01 to 0.1%). CDR3 region: CASSRGGMGGYTF. The chain joins TRBV7-9 to TRBJ1-2. CDR1 is SEHNR, CDR2 FQNEAQ, per germline (reference sequence). The CDR3 is 13 amino acids.

This clonotype is labeled medium-sized (0.01 to 0.1%) based on frequency. The rearrangement joins TRBV28 to TRBJ2-2; TCRdb returns TRBD1, unconfirmable since there is no DNA. The CDR3 has 16 amino acids. The V gene's germline CDR1 is MDHEN and CDR2 SYDVKM. CDR3 region: CASRETGDSNTGELFF.

The chain combines TRBV12-3 or TRBV12-4 with TRBJ1-1; TCRdb selects TRBD1, and the lack of DNA leaves this call unchecked. This CDR3 is built from 13 residues. The CDR3 reads CASSLGGHTEAFF.

J is TRBJ1-4 and V is TRBV12-3 or TRBV12-4; TCRdb's assignment of TRBD1 cannot be checked, as there is no DNA. This CDR3 spans 15 amino acids. The CDR3 protein is CASGANRAHNEKLFF.

The rearrangement joins TRBV2 to TRBJ1-5. The CDR3 consists of 13 residues. Per the germline V gene, CDR1 is SNHLY and CDR2 is FYNNEI. CDR3: CASTDEGNQPQHF.

The chain combines TRBV12-3 or TRBV12-4 with TRBJ1-1. The CDR3 contains 13 residues. CDR3 protein: CASSLFVGTEAFF.

In terms of frequency, this clonotype is medium-sized. This chain uses TRBV9 with TRBJ2-5; absent DNA, TCRdb's TRBD1 call cannot be checked. The CDR3 sequence is 13 residues long. Germline assignment: CDR1 SGDLS and CDR2 YYNGEE. CDR3 sequence reads: CASSPRPGGTQYF. Looking up the rest from reference TRBV9 and TRBJ2-5 gives the full variable domain: DSGVTQTPKHLITATGQRVTLRCSPRSGDLSVYWYQQSLDQGLQFLIQYYNGEERAKGNILERFSAQQFPDLHSELNLSSLELGDSALYFCASSPRPGGTQYFGPGTRLLVL.

V gene TRBV6-1 combines with J gene TRBJ1-4. CDR1 and CDR2 from the germline V gene are MNHNS and SASEGT. The CDR3 spans 16 residues. The CDR3 reads CASSDRWRVTNEKLFF.

This clonotype is deemed medium-sized by its frequency. The chain couples TRBV29-1 to TRBJ2-3; TCRdb selects TRBD2, and the lack of DNA leaves this call unchecked. Germline loops: CDR1 SQVTM, CDR2 ANQGSEA. The CDR3 totals 14 residues. The CDR3 spells CSVVRTRDRNTQYF.

The genes are TRBV6-6 and TRBJ1-5; the TCRdb D gene call, TRBD1, has no DNA to confirm it. Looked up from germline, CDR1 is MNHNY and CDR2 is SVGAGI (reference sequence). The CDR3 spans 15 residues. CDR3 in amino acids: CASSYRSGTRQPQHF.

The CDR3 spells CASSEARRARTNEQFF. The rearrangement uses TRBV6-1 and TRBJ2-1. The germline V gene encodes CDR1 MNHNS and CDR2 SASEGT. The CDR3 is 16 amino acids.

This chain connects TRBV10-3 to TRBJ1-3; TCRdb picks TRBD1, but there is no DNA to check that call. Germline CDR1 and CDR2: ENHRY and SYGVKD. CDR3 size: 14 residues. CDR3 in amino acids: CAISTGTTGNTIYF.

The rearrangement joins TRBV3-1 to TRBJ1-1; TCRdb lists TRBD1, though no DNA is available to test this call. CDR1 LGHDT and CDR2 YNNKEL come from the germline V gene (reference sequence). The CDR3 length is 15 residues. CDR3 protein: CASSHHDRANTEAFF. The full variable domain, in which reference TRBV3-1 and TRBJ1-1 provide the parts outside the CDR3, is DTAVSQTPKYLVTQMGNDKSIKCEQNLGHDTMYWYKQDSKKFLKIMFSYNNKELIINETVPNRFSPKSPDKAHLNLHINSLELGDSAVYFCASSHHDRANTEAFFGQGTRLTVV.

The V gene is TRBV20-1, the J gene TRBJ2-3; TCRdb's D gene call, TRBD2, goes unchecked for lack of DNA. The germline CDR1 and CDR2 sequences are DFQATT and SNEGSKA (reference sequence). This CDR3 has 15 residues. The CDR3 loop reads CSATSLAGGMDTQYF.

This clonotype ranks as large in terms of frequency. The chain couples TRBV12-3 or TRBV12-4 to TRBJ2-7; TCRdb names TRBD1, which stays unverified in the absence of DNA. This CDR3 contains 15 residues. CDR3 in amino acids: CASSLPTGGTYEQYF.

The rearrangement links TRBV5-1 to TRBJ1-1; no DNA is available, so the TRBD1 call from TCRdb remains unchecked. The germline V gene encodes CDR1 SGHRS and CDR2 YFSETQ. This CDR3 contains 15 residues. CDR3 in amino acids: CASSWGTGGSTEAFF. Supplemented by reference TRBV5-1 and TRBJ1-1, the full variable domain reads KAGVTQTPRYLIKTRGQQVTLSCSPISGHRSVSWYQQTPGQGLQFLFEYFSETQRNKGNFPGRFSGRQFSNSRSEMNVSTLELGDSALYLCASSWGTGGSTEAFFGQGTRLTVV.

This chain connects TRBV7-2 to TRBJ2-1. The CDR3 is 14 residues long. CDR1 SGHTA and CDR2 FQGNSA come from the germline V gene. CDR3 region: CASSLAGVYNEQFF. The complete variable domain, with remaining parts taken from reference TRBV7-2 and TRBJ2-1, reads GAGVSQSPSNKVTEKGKDVELRCDPISGHTALYWYRQSLGQGLEFLIYFQGNSAPDKSGLPSDRFSAERTGGSVSTLTIQRTQQEDSAVYLCASSLAGVYNEQFFGPGTRLTVL.

The CDR3 loop reads CASSPPGTDTQYF. The chain couples TRBV18 to TRBJ2-3. CDR1 is KGHSH and CDR2 is LQKENI in the germline V gene. The CDR3 spans 13 residues.

By frequency, this clonotype is medium-sized. The rearrangement uses TRBV5-1 and TRBJ1-1. The germline gives CDR1 SGHRS, CDR2 YFSETQ. This CDR3 contains 15 residues. CDR3: CASKLDSGENTEAFF. Based on the CDR3 plus reference TRBV5-1 and TRBJ1-1, the full variable domain is KAGVTQTPRYLIKTRGQQVTLSCSPISGHRSVSWYQQTPGQGLQFLFEYFSETQRNKGNFPGRFSGRQFSNSRSEMNVSTLELGDSALYLCASKLDSGENTEAFFGQGTRLTVV.

The J gene is TRBJ2-6, the V gene TRBV7-2; TCRdb names TRBD2, which stays unverified in the absence of DNA. The CDR3 contains 19 residues. From germline, CDR1 is SGHTA and CDR2 FQGNSA. Here the CDR3 reads CASSPSRDPSRSGANVLTF.

V and J are TRBV30 and TRBJ1-2. Germline V gene lookup returns CDR1 GTSNPN and CDR2 SVGIG (reference sequence). The CDR3 length is 13 residues. CDR3 sequence reads: CAWSVKAGQGYTF.

By frequency, this clonotype registers medium-sized. V gene TRBV6-1 combines with J gene TRBJ2-3; TCRdb's assignment of TRBD2 cannot be checked, as there is no DNA. The CDR3 sequence is 15 residues long. Per germline, CDR1 MNHNS and CDR2 SASEGT. The CDR3 region is CASSEAAGGPDTQYF.